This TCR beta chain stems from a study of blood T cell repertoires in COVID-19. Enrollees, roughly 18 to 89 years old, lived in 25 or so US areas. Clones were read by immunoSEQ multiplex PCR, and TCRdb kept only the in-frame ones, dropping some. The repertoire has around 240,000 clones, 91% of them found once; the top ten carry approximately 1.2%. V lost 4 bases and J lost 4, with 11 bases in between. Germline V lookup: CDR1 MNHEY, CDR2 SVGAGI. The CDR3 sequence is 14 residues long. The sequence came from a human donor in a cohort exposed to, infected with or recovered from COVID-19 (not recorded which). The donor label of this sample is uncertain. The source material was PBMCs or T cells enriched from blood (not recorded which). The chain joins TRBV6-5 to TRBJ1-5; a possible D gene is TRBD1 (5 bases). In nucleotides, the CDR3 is TGTGCCAGCAGTTTAGGGGAGGCGAATCAGCCCCAGCATTTT. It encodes CASSLGEANQPQHF.